Listed below are T cell receptor beta chains from one sample, sequenced in a study of blood T cell repertoires in COVID-19. Assay used: immunoSEQ multiplex PCR; TCRdb lists only in-frame clones, some missing. Here the sample spans about 300,000 clones, roughly 86% being singletons. Input material: peripheral blood. These receptors came from a woman in her thirties with COVID-19, enrolled during active disease. Both conserved end residues are part of each CDR3. Each record gives: J gene, clone size, V gene, D gene, CDR3 DNA, CDR3 protein. D genes are given only for firm matches. Size values are once, few and many counts, or a class for expanded clones, and some rows have none.

J: TRBJ1-2
size: -
V: TRBV19
D: -
DNA: TGTGCCAGTAGCCGTGGGGGGTCCTCGCTTAATGGCTACACCTTC
CDR3: CASSRGGSSLNGYTF

J: TRBJ1-2
size: -
V: TRBV6-2/TRBV6-3
D: TRBD1
DNA: TGTGCCAGCAGTTACGCCGGGACAGGGTTTGGCTACACCTTC
CDR3: CASSYAGTGFGYTF

J: TRBJ2-7
size: -
V: TRBV7-2
D: -
DNA: TGTGCCAGCAGCAACACAGGATACGAGCAGTACTTC
CDR3: CASSNTGYEQYF

J: TRBJ1-3
size: once
V: TRBV7-9
D: TRBD1
DNA: TGTGCCAGCAGAAACAGGGGGCTGGGAAACACCATATATTTT
CDR3: CASRNRGLGNTIYF

J: TRBJ1-5
size: -
V: TRBV5-1
D: -
DNA: TGCGCCAGCAGTAATCCAGGGCCCAATCAGCCCCAGCATTTT
CDR3: CASSNPGPNQPQHF

J: TRBJ1-2
size: -
V: TRBV7-8
D: -
DNA: TGTGCCAGCAGCTTAGATCCTGCAGATACCTATGGCTACACCTTC
CDR3: CASSLDPADTYGYTF

J: TRBJ1-5
size: once
V: TRBV5-6
D: TRBD1
DNA: TGTGCCAGCAGTTACCGGGACAGGGGCCTTAGCAATCAGCCCCAGCATTTT
CDR3: CASSYRDRGLSNQPQHF

J: TRBJ1-4
size: -
V: TRBV28
D: TRBD1
DNA: TGTGCCAGCAGTCCCGGGACAGCGAGGATGGAAAAACTGTTTTTT
CDR3: CASSPGTARMEKLFF

J: TRBJ1-2
size: -
V: TRBV7-2
D: TRBD1
DNA: TGTGCCAGCAGCCCGAGGGCCGGGACAGTCGGCTATGGCTACACCTTC
CDR3: CASSPRAGTVGYGYTF

J: TRBJ1-1
size: -
V: TRBV4-2
D: -
DNA: TGTGCCAGCAGCCAAGATTTAGGGGGTTTGACTGAAGCTTTCTTT
CDR3: CASSQDLGGLTEAFF

J: TRBJ2-7
size: once
V: TRBV30
D: TRBD1
DNA: TGTGCCTGGAGCGCCGGGACAGGGTCCGGCGAGCAGTACTTC
CDR3: CAWSAGTGSGEQYF

J: TRBJ2-1
size: once
V: TRBV9
D: -
DNA: TGTGCCAGCAGCGTAGCCCCGAGGAATGAGCAGTTCTTC
CDR3: CASSVAPRNEQFF

J: TRBJ2-3
size: few
V: TRBV5-4
D: -
DNA: TGTGCCAGCAGCTTAGGACCCCTTACAGGAGATACGCAGTATTTT
CDR3: CASSLGPLTGDTQYF

J: TRBJ1-1
size: -
V: TRBV28
D: -
DNA: TGTGCCAGCAGTGGGGCGGGGGTGAGGACTGAAGCTTTCTTT
CDR3: CASSGAGVRTEAFF

J: TRBJ1-6
size: -
V: TRBV12-2
D: -
DNA: TGTGCAAGTCGCCCCCGGACAGGGTTTCGGCCCCTCCACTTT
CDR3: CASRPRTGFRPLHF

J: TRBJ1-2
size: -
V: TRBV29-1
D: -
DNA: TGCAGCGTTGAATTAAGAGGCGGCTACACCTTC
CDR3: CSVELRGGYTF

J: TRBJ1-1
size: -
V: TRBV7-2
D: TRBD1
DNA: TGTGCCAGCAGCCCCAACCGACAGGGAGCTTTCTTT
CDR3: CASSPNRQGAFF

J: TRBJ2-1
size: -
V: TRBV5-4
D: TRBD1
DNA: TGTGCCAGCAGCCTCGCCGGGACAGTCTACAATGAGCAGTTCTTC
CDR3: CASSLAGTVYNEQFF

J: TRBJ2-1
size: few
V: TRBV5-6
D: TRBD2
DNA: TGTGCCAGCAGCTTCCTAGCGGGGGCCCCGGGCAATGAGCAGTTCTTC
CDR3: CASSFLAGAPGNEQFF

J: TRBJ2-5
size: once
V: TRBV9
D: -
DNA: TGTGCCAGCAGCGTAGGTACTTCAGAGACCCAGTACTTC
CDR3: CASSVGTSETQYF

J: TRBJ2-3
size: -
V: TRBV5-1
D: TRBD2
DNA: TGCGCCAGCAGCTCCGGCTCCGGACTAGCGGGGGCCACAGATACGCAGTATTTT
CDR3: CASSSGSGLAGATDTQYF

J: TRBJ2-3
size: -
V: TRBV9
D: TRBD2
DNA: TGTGCCAGCAGCGGCGGGGGGGCCATTGATACGCAGTATTTT
CDR3: CASSGGGAIDTQYF

J: TRBJ2-5
size: -
V: TRBV2
D: -
DNA: TGTGCCAGCAGTGCAGGGGAGACCCAGTACTTC
CDR3: CASSAGETQYF

J: TRBJ2-5
size: -
V: TRBV11-2
D: -
DNA: TGTGCCAGCAGCCCCACCCCCGTGGGGGGTACCACCCAGACCCAGTACTTC
CDR3: CASSPTPVGGTTQTQYF

J: TRBJ2-6
size: -
V: TRBV5-1
D: TRBD1
DNA: TGCGCCAGCAGCCCCGAGGGGGCCATATCTTTCTCTGGGGCCAACGTCCTGACTTTC
CDR3: CASSPEGAISFSGANVLTF

J: TRBJ2-1
size: -
V: TRBV5-1
D: TRBD2
DNA: TGCGCCAGCAGCTACGGACTAGCGGGGGACGATGAGCAGTTCTTC
CDR3: CASSYGLAGDDEQFF

J: TRBJ1-3
size: -
V: TRBV4-1
D: TRBD1
DNA: TGCGCCAGCAGCCAAGCCCAGGGACAGGCTGGAAACACCATATATTTT
CDR3: CASSQAQGQAGNTIYF

J: TRBJ1-4
size: -
V: TRBV7-2
D: -
DNA: TGTGCCAGCAGCTTAGGAAGGGGTGAAAAACTGTTTTTT
CDR3: CASSLGRGEKLFF

J: TRBJ2-2
size: -
V: TRBV18
D: -
DNA: TGTGCCAGCTCACCGGGGGGCACCGGGGAGCTGTTTTTT
CDR3: CASSPGGTGELFF

J: TRBJ1-1
size: -
V: TRBV18
D: -
DNA: TGTGCCAGCTCACCATTAGCAAGCGACACTGAAGCTTTCTTT
CDR3: CASSPLASDTEAFF

J: TRBJ1-3
size: -
V: TRBV9
D: TRBD1
DNA: TGTGCCAGCAGTGAGACAGGGGGCTCTGGAAACACCATATATTTT
CDR3: CASSETGGSGNTIYF

J: TRBJ1-2
size: -
V: TRBV3-1/TRBV3-2
D: TRBD1
DNA: TGTGCCAGCAGCCAAGGGACAGGGGGCGTAGTTAGGTATGGCTACACCTTC
CDR3: CASSQGTGGVVRYGYTF

J: TRBJ2-5
size: -
V: TRBV18
D: TRBD2
DNA: TGTGCCAGCTCACCGGGGGAGGGTAGGATGGAGACCCAGTACTTC
CDR3: CASSPGEGRMETQYF

J: TRBJ1-2
size: -
V: TRBV5-4
D: -
DNA: TGTGCCAGCAGCTTGCAAAACAGGGATAACTATGGCTACACCTTC
CDR3: CASSLQNRDNYGYTF

J: TRBJ2-3
size: -
V: TRBV6-6
D: -
DNA: TGTGCCAGCAGTTACCGGGACTCCGCAGATACGCAGTATTTT
CDR3: CASSYRDSADTQYF

J: TRBJ1-1
size: -
V: TRBV19
D: TRBD1
DNA: TGTGCCAGTAACACAGGGGGCCAGACTGAAGCTTTCTTT
CDR3: CASNTGGQTEAFF

J: TRBJ2-5
size: -
V: TRBV29-1
D: TRBD2
DNA: TGCAGCGTTGATTGGGGACTAGCGGGGGTGGAGACCCAGTACTTC
CDR3: CSVDWGLAGVETQYF

J: TRBJ2-1
size: -
V: TRBV10-3
D: -
DNA: TGTGCCATCAGTGAGTCGGCGCGGGGATTCTACAATGAGCAGTTCTTC
CDR3: CAISESARGFYNEQFF

J: TRBJ2-2
size: -
V: TRBV11-2
D: TRBD2
DNA: TGTGCCAGCAATAGCGGGGGCGCGAACACCGGGGAGCTGTTTTTT
CDR3: CASNSGGANTGELFF

J: TRBJ2-1
size: -
V: TRBV7-2
D: -
DNA: TGTGCCAGCAGCTTACAGGGGGGAGTCTCCTACAATGAGCAGTTCTTC
CDR3: CASSLQGGVSYNEQFF

J: TRBJ1-5
size: -
V: TRBV6-5
D: -
DNA: TGTGCCAGCAAAGCCTGGGGGGAGGCTCAGCCCCAGCATTTT
CDR3: CASKAWGEAQPQHF

J: TRBJ1-2
size: -
V: TRBV7-6
D: TRBD1
DNA: TGTGCCAGCAGCTTACGACAGGGAAGGGACTACACCTTC
CDR3: CASSLRQGRDYTF

J: TRBJ2-2
size: -
V: TRBV9
D: TRBD1
DNA: TGTGCCAGCAGCGGCGCGGGACAGGGGTTCGGGGAGCTGTTTTTT
CDR3: CASSGAGQGFGELFF

J: TRBJ1-4
size: -
V: TRBV4-1
D: TRBD1
DNA: TGCGCCAGCAGCCGCACCGGACAGGTCTTTAATGAAAAACTGTTTTTT
CDR3: CASSRTGQVFNEKLFF

J: TRBJ1-1
size: -
V: TRBV2
D: -
DNA: TGTGCCAGCCATACAGGTATGAACACTGAAGCTTTCTTT
CDR3: CASHTGMNTEAFF

J: TRBJ2-7
size: -
V: TRBV7-9
D: -
DNA: TGTGCCAGCACTCAGGCAGGGGACGAGCAGTACTTC
CDR3: CASTQAGDEQYF

J: TRBJ1-2
size: -
V: TRBV9
D: -
DNA: TGTGCCAGCAGCTCCCGGACAGAAATCTATGGCTACACCTTC
CDR3: CASSSRTEIYGYTF

J: TRBJ1-1
size: -
V: TRBV5-4
D: -
DNA: TGTGCCAGCAGCCCGATTACTAACACACAGGGTGCTGAAGCTTTCTTT
CDR3: CASSPITNTQGAEAFF

J: TRBJ2-1
size: -
V: TRBV27
D: TRBD2
DNA: TGTGCCAGCAGTTTTCCTTCTAGCGGGGGGAACTACAATGAGCAGTTCTTC
CDR3: CASSFPSSGGNYNEQFF

J: TRBJ1-3
size: -
V: TRBV7-9
D: -
DNA: TGTGCCAGCAGCTGGGACACCCAGGCGGGAAACACCATATATTTT
CDR3: CASSWDTQAGNTIYF

J: TRBJ1-3
size: -
V: TRBV4-1
D: -
DNA: TGCGCCAGCAGCCAGGGCGGCCCAGGGCAGGGACTCGGAAACACCATATATTTT
CDR3: CASSQGGPGQGLGNTIYF

J: TRBJ2-7
size: once
V: TRBV4-1
D: -
DNA: TGCGCCAGCAGCCAAGCGGTGGTAGGAGGACGGATCTCCTACGAGCAGTACTTC
CDR3: CASSQAVVGGRISYEQYF

J: TRBJ1-3
size: once
V: TRBV7-9
D: -
DNA: TGTGCCAGCAGCCCCCGAGGTTCTGGAAACACCATATATTTT
CDR3: CASSPRGSGNTIYF

J: TRBJ2-7
size: -
V: TRBV9
D: TRBD1
DNA: TGTGCCAGCAGCGGACAGGGGTCAAAAGAGCAGTACTTC
CDR3: CASSGQGSKEQYF

J: TRBJ1-5
size: -
V: TRBV2
D: -
DNA: TGTGCCAGCAGTGCAAGTTCCGGGAGCAATCAGCCCCAGCATTTT
CDR3: CASSASSGSNQPQHF

J: TRBJ2-1
size: -
V: TRBV6-5
D: TRBD2
DNA: TGTGCCAGCAGTTACAGGGCGGGGGGGTACAATGAGCAGTTCTTC
CDR3: CASSYRAGGYNEQFF

J: TRBJ2-5
size: -
V: TRBV7-9
D: TRBD2
DNA: TGTGCCAGCAGCCCAGGCGGACTAGCGGGGACCTTACAAGAGACCCAGTACTTC
CDR3: CASSPGGLAGTLQETQYF